These T cell receptor beta chains were read from a single sample in a study of blood T cell repertoires in COVID-19. Using immunoSEQ multiplex PCR, the repertoire was profiled, and TCRdb retains in-frame clones only, with some absent. The sample holds roughly 100,000 clones, roughly 78% seen once. Sequenced input: peripheral blood. These receptors were taken from a woman at least 80 years old with active or convalescent COVID-19. CDR3s include the opening cysteine and the closing phenylalanine or tryptophan. D genes are given only for firm matches. Clone size is shown for a subset of rows, as once, few, many or a class of expanded clone.

D | J | size | V | CDR3 | DNA
- | TRBJ1-1 | once | TRBV6-5 | CASSYSARNTEAFF | TGTGCCAGCAGTTACTCGGCCAGGAACACTGAAGCTTTCTTT
TRBD2 | TRBJ2-1 | - | TRBV3-1/TRBV3-2 | CASSPTPQREFYNEQFF | TGTGCCAGCAGCCCGACACCCCAGCGGGAGTTCTACAATGAGCAGTTCTTC
- | TRBJ1-6 | - | TRBV2 | CATRDGVGNSPLHF | TGTGCCACGCGGGACGGGGTAGGGAATTCACCCCTCCACTTT
- | TRBJ2-5 | - | TRBV27 | CASSLLQETQYF | TGTGCCAGCAGTCTGTTACAAGAGACCCAGTACTTC
- | TRBJ1-4 | - | TRBV11-2 | CASSLDFGLTEKLFF | TGTGCCAGCAGCTTAGATTTCGGGTTAACTGAAAAACTGTTTTTT
TRBD2 | TRBJ2-7 | - | TRBV5-4 | CASSSAGASYEQYF | TGTGCCAGCAGCTCGGCGGGAGCTTCCTACGAGCAGTACTTC
- | TRBJ2-3 | - | TRBV4-2 | CASSPLLALLYTQYF | TGTGCCAGCAGCCCCCTCCTAGCGCTTCTTTATACGCAGTATTTT
- | TRBJ1-1 | - | TRBV19 | CASSTQGNTEAFF | TGTGCCAGTAGTACTCAGGGGAACACTGAAGCTTTCTTT
- | TRBJ1-1 | - | TRBV29-1 | CSGKGRNTEAFF | TGCAGCGGTAAAGGGAGGAACACTGAAGCTTTCTTT
TRBD2 | TRBJ2-3 | - | TRBV14 | CASSQSSGSIGTDTQYF | TGTGCCAGCAGCCAATCTAGCGGGAGTATCGGGACAGATACGCAGTATTTT
- | TRBJ1-2 | - | TRBV19 | CASSDRGGTAYGYTF | TGTGCCAGTAGTGACCGAGGGGGAACGGCCTATGGCTACACCTTC
- | TRBJ1-3 | - | TRBV5-1 | CASSPDTSGNTIYF | TGTGCCAGCAGCCCCGACACTTCTGGAAACACCATATATTTT
TRBD2 | TRBJ2-7 | - | TRBV3-1/TRBV3-2 | CASSLGLGYEQYF | TGTGCCAGCAGCTTGGGACTAGGCTACGAGCAGTACTTC
TRBD2 | TRBJ2-2 | - | TRBV7-9 | CASSFGLAATGELFF | TGTGCCAGCAGCTTCGGACTAGCGGCTACCGGGGAGCTGTTTTTT
- | TRBJ2-7 | few | TRBV12-2 | CARSPGAYEQYF | TGTGCAAGATCTCCGGGGGCCTACGAGCAGTACTTC
- | TRBJ2-3 | once | TRBV28 | CASSPSGQRNTDTQYF | TGTGCCAGCAGTCCTTCCGGACAGAGAAACACAGATACGCAGTATTTT
TRBD2 | TRBJ2-2 | - | TRBV5-4 | CASSFGLAGAPSDTGELFF | TGTGCCAGCAGCTTTGGGCTAGCGGGAGCCCCCTCGGACACCGGGGAGCTGTTTTTT
- | TRBJ1-6 | - | TRBV6-5 | CASSPRVGDSPLHF | TGTGCCAGCAGCCCCAGGGTAGGGGATTCACCCCTCCACTTT
- | TRBJ2-7 | - | TRBV27 | CASSQPSSYEQYF | TGTGCCAGCAGTCAACCCAGCTCCTACGAGCAGTACTTC
TRBD2 | TRBJ2-3 | - | TRBV2 | CASSEDLAGATDTQYF | TGTGCCAGCAGTGAAGATCTAGCGGGAGCCACAGATACGCAGTATTTT
TRBD1 | TRBJ1-2 | - | TRBV7-8 | CASSLSGTGGASSYGYTF | TGTGCCAGCAGCTTAAGCGGGACAGGGGGCGCCTCTAGCTATGGCTACACCTTC
- | TRBJ2-7 | - | TRBV2 | CASDSARGASYEQYF | TGTGCCAGCGATTCGGCCAGGGGAGCGTCCTACGAGCAGTACTTC
- | TRBJ2-2 | - | TRBV5-1 | CASSLSGTGELFF | TGCGCCAGCAGCTTGAGCGGTACCGGGGAGCTGTTTTTT
- | TRBJ1-1 | - | TRBV7-2 | CASSPRGTEAFF | TGTGCCAGCAGCCCCCGGGGCACTGAAGCTTTCTTT
- | TRBJ2-7 | few | TRBV19 | CASSIIDSTGAYEQYF | TGTGCCAGTAGTATTATCGACAGCACGGGGGCCTACGAGCAGTACTTC
- | TRBJ1-1 | once | TRBV5-1 | CASSLGGLNTEAFF | TGCGCCAGCAGTCTGGGGGGGCTGAACACTGAAGCTTTCTTT
- | TRBJ1-2 | few | TRBV4-1 | CASSQVDILVYGYTF | TGCGCCAGCAGCCAAGTGGACATATTAGTCTATGGCTACACCTTC
- | TRBJ2-5 | - | TRBV21-1 | CASLIGGQGSSETQYF | TGTGCCAGCCTCATAGGGGGACAGGGAAGTAGCGAGACCCAGTACTTC
TRBD1 | TRBJ2-1 | once | TRBV7-8 | CASRPRQGDYNEQFF | TGTGCCAGCAGGCCTCGACAGGGGGACTACAATGAGCAGTTCTTC
TRBD1 | TRBJ2-5 | - | TRBV6-2/TRBV6-3 | CASSYEDRVGETQYF | TGTGCCAGCAGTTACGAGGACAGGGTAGGAGAGACCCAGTACTTC
TRBD2 | TRBJ2-6 | - | TRBV10-3 | CAITASGLGAGANVLTF | TGTGCCATCACCGCGTCGGGACTAGGGGCTGGGGCCAACGTCCTGACTTTC
- | TRBJ2-7 | - | TRBV15 | CATSREGVEQYF | TGTGCCACCAGCAGAGAAGGGGTCGAGCAGTACTTC
- | TRBJ2-7 | - | TRBV6-2/TRBV6-3 | CASSYSMPGVGGEQYF | TGTGCCAGCAGTTACTCGATGCCGGGGGTCGGGGGCGAGCAGTACTTC
- | TRBJ2-1 | few | TRBV6-2/TRBV6-3 | CASSWPSSVISYNEQFF | TGTGCCAGCAGTTGGCCTTCTAGCGTCATCTCCTACAATGAGCAGTTCTTC
TRBD1 | TRBJ2-4 | - | TRBV30 | CAWSPRGGTGPNIQYF | TGTGCCTGGAGTCCCAGGGGGGGGACAGGGCCAAACATTCAGTACTTC
- | TRBJ1-2 | - | TRBV24-1 | CATSDRGFGYTF | TGTGCCACCAGTGATCGAGGTTTTGGCTACACCTTC
TRBD2 | TRBJ2-1 | - | TRBV6-2/TRBV6-3 | CASSDAKGLAGGGEQFF | TGTGCCAGCAGTGACGCTAAGGGCCTAGCGGGAGGAGGGGAGCAGTTCTTC
- | TRBJ2-2 | - | TRBV12-3/TRBV12-4 | CASSPTRNKLFF | TGTGCCAGCAGCCCAACAAGAAATAAGCTGTTTTTT
- | TRBJ1-5 | - | TRBV6-2/TRBV6-3 | CASSRQVGRVRNQPQHF | TGTGCCAGCAGCCGCCAAGTTGGCCGGGTTCGGAATCAGCCCCAGCATTTT
TRBD1 | TRBJ1-1 | - | TRBV12-5 | CASLQDRGPAFF | TGTGCTAGTTTACAGGACAGGGGACCAGCTTTCTTT
- | TRBJ1-4 | - | TRBV19 | CASSLNPTGSFEKLFF | TGTGCCAGTAGTCTCAACCCCACAGGATCATTTGAAAAACTGTTTTTT
- | TRBJ2-1 | - | TRBV20-1 | CSAWAPPEQFF | TGCAGTGCCTGGGCCCCTCCTGAGCAGTTCTTC
- | TRBJ2-2 | - | TRBV11-2 | CASSWGGVDTGELFF | TGTGCCAGCAGCTGGGGGGGCGTGGACACCGGGGAGCTGTTTTTT
TRBD2 | TRBJ2-7 | - | TRBV4-2 | CASSQDWASGGNYEQYF | TGTGCCAGCAGCCAAGATTGGGCTAGCGGGGGGAACTACGAGCAGTACTTC
TRBD1 | TRBJ2-1 | - | TRBV6-2/TRBV6-3 | CASSYPPPGQGYKRSYNEQFF | TGTGCCAGCAGTTACCCGCCCCCGGGACAGGGTTACAAACGATCCTACAATGAGCAGTTCTTC
- | TRBJ1-5 | few | TRBV28 | CASVERGGNQPQHF | TGTGCCAGCGTAGAAAGAGGCGGCAATCAGCCCCAGCATTTT
TRBD1 | TRBJ2-1 | - | TRBV20-1 | CSASSWGQGYNEQFF | TGCAGTGCTAGTAGTTGGGGACAGGGCTACAATGAGCAGTTCTTC
TRBD2 | TRBJ2-3 | few | TRBV18 | CASSTAPTSGSTDTQYF | TGTGCCAGCTCCACGGCACCCACTAGCGGCAGCACAGATACGCAGTATTTT
- | TRBJ1-1 | - | TRBV20-1 | CSAPGQTEAFF | TGCAGCGCACCGGGACAAACTGAAGCTTTCTTT
TRBD1 | TRBJ2-7 | - | TRBV5-1 | CASSPPGTGVEQYF | TGTGCCAGCAGCCCTCCAGGGACAGGGGTCGAGCAGTACTTC
TRBD1 | TRBJ2-7 | - | TRBV28 | CASTTTGGPYEQYF | TGTGCCAGCACGACGACAGGGGGCCCCTACGAGCAGTACTTC
- | TRBJ2-3 | - | TRBV19 | CASSIAGTQYF | TGTGCCAGTAGTATAGCCGGGACGCAGTATTTT
- | TRBJ1-3 | - | TRBV7-9 | CASSLTGDAGNTIYF | TGTGCCAGCAGCTTAACGGGGGATGCTGGAAACACCATATATTTT
TRBD1 | TRBJ1-1 | - | TRBV7-3 | CASSLIQGVLNTEAFF | TGTGCCAGCAGCTTAATACAGGGGGTGTTGAACACTGAAGCTTTCTTT
- | TRBJ2-5 | - | TRBV7-9 | CASSARAATETQYF | TGTGCCAGCAGCGCGAGGGCGGCTACAGAGACCCAGTACTTC
- | TRBJ2-1 | - | TRBV7-3 | CASSLEGKTSDEQFF | TGTGCCAGCAGCTTAGAGGGCAAGACTTCCGATGAGCAGTTCTTC
TRBD2 | TRBJ2-7 | - | TRBV14 | CASSRQQTSGKQYF | TGTGCCAGCAGCCGCCAACAAACTAGCGGCAAGCAGTACTTC
TRBD1 | TRBJ1-4 | - | TRBV5-5 | CASSSDRDRGHKDEKLFF | TGTGCCAGCAGCTCCGACCGGGACAGGGGGCATAAGGATGAAAAACTGTTTTTT
- | TRBJ2-2 | - | TRBV11-3 | CASSANSPATGELFF | TGTGCCAGCAGCGCCAACTCTCCCGCCACCGGGGAGCTGTTTTTT
TRBD1 | TRBJ2-7 | few | TRBV5-6 | CASSFSTGWEQYF | TGTGCCAGCAGCTTTTCGACAGGGTGGGAGCAGTACTTC